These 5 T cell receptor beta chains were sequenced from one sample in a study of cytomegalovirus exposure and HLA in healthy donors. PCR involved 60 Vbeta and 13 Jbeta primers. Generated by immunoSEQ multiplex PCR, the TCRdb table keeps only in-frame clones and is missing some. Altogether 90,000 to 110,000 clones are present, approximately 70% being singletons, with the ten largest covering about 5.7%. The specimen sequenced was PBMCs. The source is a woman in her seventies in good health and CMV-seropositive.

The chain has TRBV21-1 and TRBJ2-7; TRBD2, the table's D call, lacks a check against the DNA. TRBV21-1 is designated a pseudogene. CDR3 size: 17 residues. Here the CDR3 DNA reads TGTGCCAGCAGCAAAGAAGGGCCAGCGGATAGACCCTACGAGCAGTACTTC. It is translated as CASSKEGPADRPYEQYF.

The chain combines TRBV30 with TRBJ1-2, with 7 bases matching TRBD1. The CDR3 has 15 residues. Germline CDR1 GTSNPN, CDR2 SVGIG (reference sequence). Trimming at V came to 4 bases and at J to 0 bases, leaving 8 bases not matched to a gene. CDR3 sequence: CAWTQSGTANYGYTF. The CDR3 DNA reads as TGTGCCTGGACCCAATCGGGGACAGCTAACTATGGCTACACCTTC.

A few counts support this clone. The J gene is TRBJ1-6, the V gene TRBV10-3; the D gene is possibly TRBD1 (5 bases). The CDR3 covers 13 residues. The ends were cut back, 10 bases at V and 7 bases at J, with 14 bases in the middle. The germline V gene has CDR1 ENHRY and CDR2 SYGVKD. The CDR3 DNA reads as TGTGCCACCGCGGGGCAGCCAAATTCACCCCTCCACTTT. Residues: CATAGQPNSPLHF.

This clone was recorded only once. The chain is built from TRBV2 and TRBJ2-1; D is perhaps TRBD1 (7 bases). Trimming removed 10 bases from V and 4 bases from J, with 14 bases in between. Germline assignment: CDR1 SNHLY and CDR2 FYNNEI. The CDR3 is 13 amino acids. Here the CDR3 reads CATNPGGYNEQFF. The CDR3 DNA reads TGTGCCACCAACCCAGGGGGGTACAATGAGCAGTTCTTC.

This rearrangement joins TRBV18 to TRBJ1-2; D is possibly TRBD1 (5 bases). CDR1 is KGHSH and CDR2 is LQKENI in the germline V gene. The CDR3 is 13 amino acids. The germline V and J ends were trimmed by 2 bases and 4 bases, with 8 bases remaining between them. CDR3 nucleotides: TGTGCCAGCTCACCAGCAGGGTCCTATGGCTACACCTTC. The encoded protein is CASSPAGSYGYTF.